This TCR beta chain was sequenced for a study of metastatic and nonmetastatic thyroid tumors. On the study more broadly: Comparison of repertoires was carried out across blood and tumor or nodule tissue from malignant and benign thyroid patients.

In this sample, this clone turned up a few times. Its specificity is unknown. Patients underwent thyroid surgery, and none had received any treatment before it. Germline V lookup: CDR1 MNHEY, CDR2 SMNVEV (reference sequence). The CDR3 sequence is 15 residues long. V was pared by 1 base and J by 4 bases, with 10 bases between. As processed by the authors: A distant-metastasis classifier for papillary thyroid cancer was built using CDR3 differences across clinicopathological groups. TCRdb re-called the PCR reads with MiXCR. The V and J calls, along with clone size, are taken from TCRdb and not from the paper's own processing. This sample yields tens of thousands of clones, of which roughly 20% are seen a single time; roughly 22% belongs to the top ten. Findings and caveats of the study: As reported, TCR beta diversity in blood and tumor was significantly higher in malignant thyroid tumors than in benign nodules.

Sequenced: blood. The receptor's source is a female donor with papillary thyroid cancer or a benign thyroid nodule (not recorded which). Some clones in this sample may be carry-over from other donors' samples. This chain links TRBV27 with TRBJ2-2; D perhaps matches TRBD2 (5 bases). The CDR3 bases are TGTGCCAGCAGTTTATTCGGGGTCGGCACCGGGGAGCTGTTTTTT. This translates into CASSLFGVGTGELFF.